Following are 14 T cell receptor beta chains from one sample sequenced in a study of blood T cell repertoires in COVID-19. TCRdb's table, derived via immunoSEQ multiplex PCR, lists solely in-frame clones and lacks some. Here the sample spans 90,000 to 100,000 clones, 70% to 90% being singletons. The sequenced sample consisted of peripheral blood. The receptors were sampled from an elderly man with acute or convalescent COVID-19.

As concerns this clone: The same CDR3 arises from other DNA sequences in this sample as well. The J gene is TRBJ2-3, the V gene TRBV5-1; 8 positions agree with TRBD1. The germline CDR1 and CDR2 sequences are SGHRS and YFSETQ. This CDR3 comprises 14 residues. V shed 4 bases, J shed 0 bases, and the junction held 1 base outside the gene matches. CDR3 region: CASSQGASTDTQYF. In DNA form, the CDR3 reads TGCGCCAGCAGCCAGGGGGCTAGCACAGATACGCAGTATTTT. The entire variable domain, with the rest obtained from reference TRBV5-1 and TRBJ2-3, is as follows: KAGVTQTPRYLIKTRGQQVTLSCSPISGHRSVSWYQQTPGQGLQFLFEYFSETQRNKGNFPGRFSGRQFSNSRSEMNVSTLELGDSALYLCASSQGASTDTQYFGPGTRLTVL.

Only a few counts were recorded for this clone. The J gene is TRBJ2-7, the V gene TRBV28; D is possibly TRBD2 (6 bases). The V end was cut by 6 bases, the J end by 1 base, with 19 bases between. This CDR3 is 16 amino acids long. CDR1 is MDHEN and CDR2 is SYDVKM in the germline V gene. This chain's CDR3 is CASRLGGAVGSYEQYF. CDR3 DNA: TGTGCCAGCAGGCTCGGAGGGGCGGTGGGTTCCTACGAGCAGTACTTC.

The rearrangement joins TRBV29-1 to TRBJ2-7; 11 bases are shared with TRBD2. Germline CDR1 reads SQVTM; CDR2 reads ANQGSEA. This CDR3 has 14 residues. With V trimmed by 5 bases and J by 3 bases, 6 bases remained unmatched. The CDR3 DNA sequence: TGCAGCGTTATAGGGACTAGCGGATTCTACGAGCAGTACTTC. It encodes CSVIGTSGFYEQYF.

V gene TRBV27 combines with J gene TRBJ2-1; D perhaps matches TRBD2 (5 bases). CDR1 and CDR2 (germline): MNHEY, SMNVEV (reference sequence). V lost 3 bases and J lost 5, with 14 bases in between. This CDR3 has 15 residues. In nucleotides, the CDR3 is TGTGCCAGCAGTTTTCCTTCGGCGGGCAACAATGAGCAGTTCTTC. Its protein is CASSFPSAGNNEQFF.

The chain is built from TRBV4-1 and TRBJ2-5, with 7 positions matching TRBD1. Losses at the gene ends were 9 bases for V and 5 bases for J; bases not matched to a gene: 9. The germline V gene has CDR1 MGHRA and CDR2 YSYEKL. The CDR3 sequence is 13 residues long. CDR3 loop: CARQSRGQETQYF. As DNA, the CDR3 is TGCGCCAGGCAAAGTAGGGGACAGGAGACCCAGTACTTC.

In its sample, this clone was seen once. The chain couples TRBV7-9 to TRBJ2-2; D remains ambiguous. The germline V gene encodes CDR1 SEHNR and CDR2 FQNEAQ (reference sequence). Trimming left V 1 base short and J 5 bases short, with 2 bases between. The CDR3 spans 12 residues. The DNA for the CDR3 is TGTGCCAGCAGCTTAGTAACCGGGGAGCTGTTTTTT. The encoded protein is CASSLVTGELFF.

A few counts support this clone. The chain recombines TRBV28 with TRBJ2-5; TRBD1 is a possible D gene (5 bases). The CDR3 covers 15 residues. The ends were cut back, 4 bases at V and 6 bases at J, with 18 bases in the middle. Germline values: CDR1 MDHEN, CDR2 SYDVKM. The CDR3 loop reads CASSSPGQMMKTQYF. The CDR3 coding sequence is TGTGCCAGCAGTTCCCCCGGACAAATGATGAAGACCCAGTACTTC.

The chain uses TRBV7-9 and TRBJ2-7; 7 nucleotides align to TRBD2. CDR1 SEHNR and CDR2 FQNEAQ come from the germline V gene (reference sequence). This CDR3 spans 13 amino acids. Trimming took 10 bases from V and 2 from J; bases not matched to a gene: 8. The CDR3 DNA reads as TGTGCCATAGGGAGGGCGGGAACCTACGAGCAGTACTTC. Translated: CAIGRAGTYEQYF.

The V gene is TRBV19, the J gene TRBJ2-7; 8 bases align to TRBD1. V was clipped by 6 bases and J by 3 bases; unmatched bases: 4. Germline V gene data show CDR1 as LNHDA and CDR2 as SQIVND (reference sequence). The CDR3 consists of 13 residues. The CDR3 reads CASRGTGHYEQYF. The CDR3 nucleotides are TGTGCCAGTAGGGGGACAGGCCACTACGAGCAGTACTTC.

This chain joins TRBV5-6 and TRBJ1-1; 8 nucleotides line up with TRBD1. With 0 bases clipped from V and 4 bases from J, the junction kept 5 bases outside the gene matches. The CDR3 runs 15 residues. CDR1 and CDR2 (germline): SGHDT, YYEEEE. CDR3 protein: CASSLVGRGLTEAFF. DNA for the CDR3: TGTGCCAGCAGCTTGGTTGGCAGGGGGCTCACTGAAGCTTTCTTT.

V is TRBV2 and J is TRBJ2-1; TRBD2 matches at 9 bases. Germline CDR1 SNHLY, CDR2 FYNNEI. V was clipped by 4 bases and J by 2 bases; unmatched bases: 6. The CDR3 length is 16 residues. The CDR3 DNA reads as TGTGCCAGCAGTGCTTGGCGGGAGGGCCCCTACAATGAGCAGTTCTTC. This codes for CASSAWREGPYNEQFF. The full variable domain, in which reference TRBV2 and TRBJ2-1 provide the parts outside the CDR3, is EPEVTQTPSHQVTQMGQEVILRCVPISNHLYFYWYRQILGQKVEFLVSFYNNEISEKSEIFDDQFSVERPDGSNFTLKIRSTKLEDSAMYFCASSAWREGPYNEQFFGPGTRLTVL.

Written as DNA, the CDR3 is TGTGCCAGCAGCCAAGAGCGTGACAGGGTCACAGATACGCAGTATTTT. This codes for CASSQERDRVTDTQYF. The chain combines TRBV3-1 (or the pseudogene TRBV3-2) with TRBJ2-3; 7 bases map to TRBD1. CDR3 length equals 16 residues. V gave up 0 bases and J gave up 2 bases; unmatched junction bases: 5. The V gene's germline CDR1 is LGHDT and CDR2 YNNKEL (reference sequence).

CDR3 amino acids: CASSPVRGGEGNQPQHF. The DNA for the CDR3 is TGTGCCAGCAGTCCCGTTCGGGGGGGTGAGGGCAATCAGCCCCAGCATTTT. V usage is TRBV6-2 or TRBV6-3 and J usage is TRBJ1-5, with D tentatively TRBD1 (5 bases). CDR1 is MNHEY and CDR2 is SVGEGT in the germline V gene. The CDR3 consists of 17 residues. V dropped 5 bases and J dropped 2 bases, with 19 bases sitting between them.

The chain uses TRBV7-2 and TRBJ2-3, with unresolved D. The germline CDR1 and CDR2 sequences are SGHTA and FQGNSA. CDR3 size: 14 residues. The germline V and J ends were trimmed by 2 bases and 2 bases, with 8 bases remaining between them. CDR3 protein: CASSLITNTDTQYF. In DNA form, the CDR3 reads TGTGCCAGCAGCTTAATTACTAACACAGATACGCAGTATTTT.